This TCR beta chain stems from a study of T cell responses to AZD1222 COVID-19 vaccine. As for the study in general: Second doses were pooled across both intervals (about 4 or about 12 weeks). Findings of the study overall: All repertoire sampling was performed exclusively after the peak T cell response. Donors in the cohort were predominantly white British and more often female, and clonal diversity was possibly underestimated.

The protocol was immunoSEQ multiplex PCR, while the TCRdb copy is restricted to in-frame clones and leaves out a portion. This table holds some 100,000 clones, 88% found once. This clone was recorded once. What it binds is unknown. The V and J ends lost 8 bases and 4 bases, in that order; junction bases with no gene match: 5. The CDR3 is made up of 13 amino acids. The germline V gene has CDR1 LNHDA and CDR2 SQIVND (reference sequence). The sequenced sample was peripheral blood, obtained on day 0 of AZD1222 vaccination. This TCR was sampled from an adult in good health. The J gene is TRBJ2-1, the V gene TRBV19; 7 bases align to TRBD2. The CDR3 here is CASRSSGYNEQFF. For the CDR3, the DNA is TGTGCCAGTCGTTCTAGCGGTTACAATGAGCAGTTCTTC.